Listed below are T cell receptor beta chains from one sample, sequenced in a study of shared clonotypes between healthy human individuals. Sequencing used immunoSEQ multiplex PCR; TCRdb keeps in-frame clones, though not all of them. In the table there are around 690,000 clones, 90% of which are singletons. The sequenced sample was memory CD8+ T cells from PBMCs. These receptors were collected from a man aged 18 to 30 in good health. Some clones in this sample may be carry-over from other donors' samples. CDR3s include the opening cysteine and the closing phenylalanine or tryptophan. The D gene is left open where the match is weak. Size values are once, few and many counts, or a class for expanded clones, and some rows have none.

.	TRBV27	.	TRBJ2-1	TGTGCCAGCAGCTCACTAGACTACAATGAGCAGTTCTTC	CASSSLDYNEQFF
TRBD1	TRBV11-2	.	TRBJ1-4	TGTGCCAGCAGCCCCCGACCCGGGACAGACCATGCAACTAATGAAAAACTGTTTTTT	CASSPRPGTDHATNEKLFF
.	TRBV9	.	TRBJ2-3	TGTGCCAGCAGCGTAGCGTGGCGGGATACGCAGTATTTT	CASSVAWRDTQYF
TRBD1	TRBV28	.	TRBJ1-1	TGTGCCGGTAGGGGGCAGAAGACTGAAGCTTTCTTT	CAGRGQKTEAFF
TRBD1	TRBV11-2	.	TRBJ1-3	TGTGCCAGCAGCCTACAGGGGGTAGATGGAAACACCATATATTTT	CASSLQGVDGNTIYF
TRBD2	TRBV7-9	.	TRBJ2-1	TGTGCCAGCAGCTCCCCCAGGGCGGGAGTAGGCTACAATGAGCAGTTCTTC	CASSSPRAGVGYNEQFF
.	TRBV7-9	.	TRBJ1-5	TGTGCCAGCAGCTTAAGGGTAGGGGATAGCAATCAGCCCCAGCATTTT	CASSLRVGDSNQPQHF
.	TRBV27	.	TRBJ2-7	TGTGCCAGCAGTCCCTCAACGGGGTCTTATTCCTACGAGCAGTACTTC	CASSPSTGSYSYEQYF
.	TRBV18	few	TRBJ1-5	TGTGCCAGCTCACCCACGGGCAATCAGCCCCAGCATTTT	CASSPTGNQPQHF
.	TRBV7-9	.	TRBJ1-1	TGTGCCAGCAGCTTAGTTTCCCCAAACACTGAAGCTTTCTTT	CASSLVSPNTEAFF
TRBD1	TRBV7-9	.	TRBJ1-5	TGTGCCAGCAGCGCGGATACAGGGGGCTGGCAGCCCCAGCATTTT	CASSADTGGWQPQHF
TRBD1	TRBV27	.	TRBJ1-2	TGTGCCAGCAGTTTTTCGAAGGGGGCCTACTATGGCTACACCTTC	CASSFSKGAYYGYTF
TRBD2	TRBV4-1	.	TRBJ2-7	TGCGCCAGCAGCCAAACCGGGACTAGCGGATTCTACGAGCAGTACTTC	CASSQTGTSGFYEQYF
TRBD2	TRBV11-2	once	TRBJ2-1	TGTGCCAGCAGCCCCGGGGGGAAGTCTAGCGGGAGAATGAATGAGCAGTTCTTC	CASSPGGKSSGRMNEQFF
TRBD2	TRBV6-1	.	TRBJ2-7	TGTGCCAGCAGGGGGACTAGCCCATCCTACGAGCAGTACTTC	CASRGTSPSYEQYF
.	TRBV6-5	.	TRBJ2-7	TGTGCCAGCAGCGCTCTTAGTCATTACGAGCAGTACTTC	CASSALSHYEQYF
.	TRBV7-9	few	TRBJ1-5	TGTGCCAGCAGCTTAGTGGGCAGGCAGCCCCAGCATTTT	CASSLVGRQPQHF
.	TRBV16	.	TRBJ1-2	TGTGCCAGCAGCCAATCGCCAATAGCAAACTATGGCTACACCTTC	CASSQSPIANYGYTF
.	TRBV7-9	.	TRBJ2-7	TGTGCCGGGGATAGCGGATCCTACGAGCAGTACTTC	CAGDSGSYEQYF
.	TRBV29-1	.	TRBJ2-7	TGCAGCGTTACCGCCAGGGGCTTCTCCTACGAGCAGTACTTC	CSVTARGFSYEQYF
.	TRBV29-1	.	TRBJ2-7	TGCAGCGTTGAGCTCGGTTACTCCTACGAGCAGTACTTC	CSVELGYSYEQYF
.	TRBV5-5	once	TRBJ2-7	TGTGCCAGCAGCTGGGGTGGGGCTAGCGTAACCTACGAGCAGTACTTC	CASSWGGASVTYEQYF
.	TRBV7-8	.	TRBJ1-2	TGTGCCAGCAGCCCCGGGCCAGGGACTGCGACCTTGGCGGGGGGCTACACCTTC	CASSPGPGTATLAGGYTF
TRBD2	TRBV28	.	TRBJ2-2	TGTGCCAGCAGACCCACTAGCGCGAACACCGGGGAGCTGTTTTTT	CASRPTSANTGELFF
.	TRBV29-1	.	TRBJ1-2	TGCAGCGTTGTCTCAGGGGATGGCTACACCTTC	CSVVSGDGYTF
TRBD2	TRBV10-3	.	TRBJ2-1	TGTGCCATCAGTACAGACAGGGTACGGACTAGCGGGAGGAGGATGCAGTTCTTC	CAISTDRVRTSGRRMQFF
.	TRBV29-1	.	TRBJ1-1	TGCAGCGTCGGACAGATAAACACTGAAGCTTTCTTT	CSVGQINTEAFF
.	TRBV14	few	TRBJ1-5	TGTGCCAGCAGCCACGGGGGTAGCAATCAGCCCCAGCATTTT	CASSHGGSNQPQHF
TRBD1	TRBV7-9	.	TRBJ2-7	TGTGCCAGCAGCGTAACCCTGGGACAGGGGGCACTGTACGAGCAGTACTTC	CASSVTLGQGALYEQYF
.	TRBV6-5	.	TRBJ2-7	TGTGCCAGCCGCGAGGGGGAGCAGTACTTC	CASREGEQYF
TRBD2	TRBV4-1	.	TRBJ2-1	TGCGCCAGCAGCCCCGCCGGCGGGGGCTCCTACAATGAGCAGTTCTTC	CASSPAGGGSYNEQFF